The 3 T cell receptor beta chains below were found in one sample sequenced in a study of T cell changes during pregnancy in multiple sclerosis. Here immunoSEQ multiplex PCR was the method, and the copy in TCRdb shows in-frame clones only, minus some. This sample has under 20,000 clones, with more than 75% found just once. Sample: CD8+ T cells from peripheral blood mononuclear cells, taken after pregnancy. The receptor set was obtained from a female donor with multiple sclerosis, enrolled in a pregnancy study.

This rearrangement joins TRBV5-1 to TRBJ1-2; 7 bases fit TRBD1. Losses at the gene ends were 4 bases for V and 1 base for J; bases not matched to a gene: 10. Germline CDR1 SGHRS, CDR2 YFSETQ. The CDR3 is made up of 16 amino acids. In nucleotides, the CDR3 is TGCGCCAGCAGCATCCCTACCGGGACAGATAACTATGGCTACACCTTC. Its translation: CASSIPTGTDNYGYTF.

The CDR3 DNA sequence: TGCGCCAGCAGCCAAGAGCCAGCGTCGTCCAACGAGCAGTACTTC. This translates into CASSQEPASSNEQYF. This rearrangement joins TRBV4-1 to TRBJ2-7; D is unclear. The length of the CDR3 is 15 residues. CDR1 is MGHRA and CDR2 is YSYEKL in the germline V gene. Trimming took off 0 bases at V and 5 bases at J, with 14 bases between the two ends.

The chain uses TRBV5-3 and TRBJ1-5; 9 nucleotides match TRBD1. TRBV5-3 is recorded as an ORF, its role being uncertain. Trimming at V came to 3 bases and at J to 0 bases, leaving 4 bases not matched to a gene. There are 16 residues in the CDR3. The DNA for the CDR3 is TGTGCCAGAAGCTGGACAGGGGTCTATAGCAATCAGCCCCAGCATTTT. This translates into CARSWTGVYSNQPQHF.